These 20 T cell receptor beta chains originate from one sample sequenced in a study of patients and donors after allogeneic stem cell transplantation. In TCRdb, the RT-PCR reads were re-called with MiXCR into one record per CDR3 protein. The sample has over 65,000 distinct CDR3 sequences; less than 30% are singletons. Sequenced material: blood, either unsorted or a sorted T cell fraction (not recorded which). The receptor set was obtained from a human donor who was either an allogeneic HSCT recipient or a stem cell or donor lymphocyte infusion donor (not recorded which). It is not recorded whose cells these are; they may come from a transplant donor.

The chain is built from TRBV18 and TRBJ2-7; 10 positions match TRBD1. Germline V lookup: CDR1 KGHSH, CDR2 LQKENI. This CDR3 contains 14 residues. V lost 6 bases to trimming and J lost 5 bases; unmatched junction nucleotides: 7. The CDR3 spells CASSDQGQGDEQYF. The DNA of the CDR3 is TGTGCCAGCTCCGACCAAGGACAGGGGGACGAGCAGTACTTC.

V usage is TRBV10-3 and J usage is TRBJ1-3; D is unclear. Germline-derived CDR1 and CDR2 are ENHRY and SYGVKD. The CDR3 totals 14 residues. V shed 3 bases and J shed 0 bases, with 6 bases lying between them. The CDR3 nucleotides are TGTGCCATCAGTGAACGAAACTCTGGAAACACCATATATTTT. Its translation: CAISERNSGNTIYF.

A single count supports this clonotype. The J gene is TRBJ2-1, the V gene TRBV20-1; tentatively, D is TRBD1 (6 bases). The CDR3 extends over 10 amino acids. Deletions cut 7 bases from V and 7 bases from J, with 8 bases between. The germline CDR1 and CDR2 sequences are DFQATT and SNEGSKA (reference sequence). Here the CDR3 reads CSVQGNEQFF. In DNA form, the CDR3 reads TGCAGTGTACAGGGAAATGAGCAGTTCTTC.

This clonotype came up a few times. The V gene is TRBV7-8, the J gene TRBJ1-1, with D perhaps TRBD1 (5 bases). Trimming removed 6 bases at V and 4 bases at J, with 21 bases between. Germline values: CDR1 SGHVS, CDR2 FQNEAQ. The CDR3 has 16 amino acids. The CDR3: CASRSCMGGCGTEAFF. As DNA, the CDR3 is TGTGCCAGCAGATCGTGCATGGGGGGTTGTGGCACTGAAGCTTTCTTT. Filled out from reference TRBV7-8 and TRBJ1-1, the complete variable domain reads GAGVSQSPRYKVAKRGQDVALRCDPISGHVSLFWYQQALGQGPEFLTYFQNEAQLDKSGLPSDRFFAERPEGSVSTLKIQRTQQEDSAVYLCASRSCMGGCGTEAFFGQGTRLTVV.

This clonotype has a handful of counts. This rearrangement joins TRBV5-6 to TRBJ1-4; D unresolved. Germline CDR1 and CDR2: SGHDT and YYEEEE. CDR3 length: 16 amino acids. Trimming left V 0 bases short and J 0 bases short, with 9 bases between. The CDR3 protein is CASSLGPVATNEKLFF. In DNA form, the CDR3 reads TGTGCCAGCAGCTTGGGGCCAGTCGCAACTAATGAAAAACTGTTTTTT.

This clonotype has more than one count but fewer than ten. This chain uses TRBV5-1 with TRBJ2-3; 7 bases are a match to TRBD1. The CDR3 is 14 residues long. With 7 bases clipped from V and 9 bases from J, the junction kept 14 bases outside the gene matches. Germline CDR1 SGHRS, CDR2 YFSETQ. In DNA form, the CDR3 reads TGCGCCAGCGCGCAGGGACAGATTCTAGGAACGCAGTATTTT. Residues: CASAQGQILGTQYF.

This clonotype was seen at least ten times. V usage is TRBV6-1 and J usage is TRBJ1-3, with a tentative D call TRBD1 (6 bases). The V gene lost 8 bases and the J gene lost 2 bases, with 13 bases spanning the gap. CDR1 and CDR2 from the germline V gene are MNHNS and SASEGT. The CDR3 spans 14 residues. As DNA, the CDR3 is TGTGCCAGCTCCGGGGGCTCAACTGGAAACACCATATATTTT. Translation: CASSGGSTGNTIYF.

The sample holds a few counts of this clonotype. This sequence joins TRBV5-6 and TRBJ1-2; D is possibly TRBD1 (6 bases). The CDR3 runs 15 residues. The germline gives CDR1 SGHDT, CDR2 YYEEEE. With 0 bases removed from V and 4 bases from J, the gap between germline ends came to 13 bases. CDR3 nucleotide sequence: TGTGCCAGCAGCTTGGCTTACAGGGATGCCTATGGCTACACCTTC. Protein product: CASSLAYRDAYGYTF.

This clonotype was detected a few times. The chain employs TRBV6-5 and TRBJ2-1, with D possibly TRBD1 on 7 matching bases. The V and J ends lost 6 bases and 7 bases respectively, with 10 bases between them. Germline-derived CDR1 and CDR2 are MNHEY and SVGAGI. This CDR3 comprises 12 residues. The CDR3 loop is CASSPGGNEQFF. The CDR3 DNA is TGTGCCAGCAGCCCAGGGGGGAATGAGCAGTTCTTC.

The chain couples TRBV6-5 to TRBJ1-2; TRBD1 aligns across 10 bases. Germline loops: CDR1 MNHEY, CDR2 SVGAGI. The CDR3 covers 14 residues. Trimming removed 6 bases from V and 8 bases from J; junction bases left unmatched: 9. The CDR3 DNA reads TGTGCCAGCAGCTCCGGGACAGGGGTTCGCGGCTACACCTTC. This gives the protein CASSSGTGVRGYTF.

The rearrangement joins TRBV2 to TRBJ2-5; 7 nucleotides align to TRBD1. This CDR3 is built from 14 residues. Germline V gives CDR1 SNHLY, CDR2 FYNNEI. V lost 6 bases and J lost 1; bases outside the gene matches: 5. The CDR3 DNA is TGTGCCAGCAGGGCTGACAGGGTCCAAGAGACCCAGTACTTC. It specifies CASRADRVQETQYF.

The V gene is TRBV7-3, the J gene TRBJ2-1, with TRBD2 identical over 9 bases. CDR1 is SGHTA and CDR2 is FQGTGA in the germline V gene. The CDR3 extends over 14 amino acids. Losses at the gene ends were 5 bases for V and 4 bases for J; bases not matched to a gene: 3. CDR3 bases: TGTGCCAGCAGCCTGCTAGCGGGATACAATGAGCAGTTCTTC. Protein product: CASSLLAGYNEQFF. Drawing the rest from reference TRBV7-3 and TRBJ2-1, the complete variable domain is GAGVSQTPSNKVTEKGKYVELRCDPISGHTALYWYRQSLGQGPEFLIYFQGTGAADDSGLPNDRFFAVRPEGSVSTLKIQRTERGDSAVYLCASSLLAGYNEQFFGPGTRLTVL.

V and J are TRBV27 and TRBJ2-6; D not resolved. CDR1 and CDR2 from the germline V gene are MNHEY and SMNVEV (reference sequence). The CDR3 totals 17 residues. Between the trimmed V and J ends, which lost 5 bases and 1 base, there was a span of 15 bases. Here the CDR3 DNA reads TGTGCCAGCAGTCCCTTCCCAGTTTCTTCTGGGGCCAACGTCCTGACTTTC. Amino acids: CASSPFPVSSGANVLTF.

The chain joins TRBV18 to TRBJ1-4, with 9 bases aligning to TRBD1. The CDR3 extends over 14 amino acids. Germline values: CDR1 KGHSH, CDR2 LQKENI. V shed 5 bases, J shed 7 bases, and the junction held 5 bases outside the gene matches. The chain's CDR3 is CASSSGTGSEKLFF. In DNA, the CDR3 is TGTGCCAGCTCATCCGGGACAGGGAGTGAAAAACTGTTTTTT.

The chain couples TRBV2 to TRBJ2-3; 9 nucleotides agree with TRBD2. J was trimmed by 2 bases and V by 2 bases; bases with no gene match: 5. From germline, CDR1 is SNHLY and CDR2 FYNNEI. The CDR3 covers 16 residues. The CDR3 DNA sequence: TGTGCCAGCAGTGAATTTAGCGGGGGAAACACAGATACGCAGTATTTT. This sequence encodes CASSEFSGGNTDTQYF.

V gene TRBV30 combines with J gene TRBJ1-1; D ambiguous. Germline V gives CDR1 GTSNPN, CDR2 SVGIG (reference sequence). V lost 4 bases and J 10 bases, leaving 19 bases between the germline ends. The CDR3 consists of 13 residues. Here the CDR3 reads CAWMDRGRLSAFF. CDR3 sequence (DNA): TGTGCCTGGATGGACCGGGGAAGATTATCAGCTTTCTTT.

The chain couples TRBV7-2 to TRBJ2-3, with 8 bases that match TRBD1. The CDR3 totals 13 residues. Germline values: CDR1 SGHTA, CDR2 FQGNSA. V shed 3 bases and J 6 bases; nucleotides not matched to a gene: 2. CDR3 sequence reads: CASSLGQADTQYF. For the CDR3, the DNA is TGTGCCAGCAGCTTGGGACAGGCCGATACGCAGTATTTT.

CDR3 coding DNA: TGCGCCAGCAGCCAAGATCCCGGTTATGGCTACACCTTC. Amino acids: CASSQDPGYGYTF. The chain joins TRBV4-3 to TRBJ1-2; D remains ambiguous. Germline values: CDR1 LGHNA, CDR2 YSLEER. This CDR3 spans 13 amino acids. The V gene lost 0 bases and the J gene lost 5 bases, with 7 bases spanning the gap.

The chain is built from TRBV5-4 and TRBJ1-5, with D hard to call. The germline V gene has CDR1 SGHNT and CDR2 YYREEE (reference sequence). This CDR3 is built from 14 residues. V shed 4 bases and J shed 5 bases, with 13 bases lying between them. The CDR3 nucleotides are TGTGCCAGCAGCATGGACTTGGACCATCAGCCCCAGCATTTT. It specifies CASSMDLDHQPQHF. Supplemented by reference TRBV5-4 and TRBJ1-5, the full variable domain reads ETGVTQSPTHLIKTRGQQVTLRCSSQSGHNTVSWYQQALGQGPQFIFQYYREEENGRGNFPPRFSGLQFPNYSSELNVNALELDDSALYLCASSMDLDHQPQHFGDGTRLSIL.

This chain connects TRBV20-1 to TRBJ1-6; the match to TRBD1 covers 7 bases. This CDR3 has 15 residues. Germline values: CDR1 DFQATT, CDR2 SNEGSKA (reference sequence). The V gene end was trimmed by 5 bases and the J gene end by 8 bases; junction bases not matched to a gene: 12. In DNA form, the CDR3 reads TGCAGTGCTGTACCCGGGACAGCTAGGGATTCACCCCTCCACTTT. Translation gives CSAVPGTARDSPLHF.